These 2 T cell receptor beta chains came from one sample sequenced in a study of T cell responses to AZD1222 COVID-19 vaccine. Here immunoSEQ multiplex PCR was the method, and the copy in TCRdb shows in-frame clones only, minus some. The table lists some 120,000 clones, around 93% of them singletons. Source: peripheral blood, taken 28 days after the second AZD1222 dose. The receptor source for this set is an adult who received the AZD1222 COVID-19 vaccine.

V and J are TRBV5-1 and TRBJ2-3; a possible D gene is TRBD2 (6 bases). The V gene lost 7 bases and the J gene lost 4 bases, with 16 bases spanning the gap. The CDR3 totals 14 residues. Germline V gives CDR1 SGHRS, CDR2 YFSETQ. The CDR3: CASLDREDSDTQYF. DNA of the CDR3: TGCGCCAGCCTCGATAGGGAGGACTCAGATACGCAGTATTTT. The full variable domain, its missing parts supplied by reference TRBV5-1 and TRBJ2-3, is KAGVTQTPRYLIKTRGQQVTLSCSPISGHRSVSWYQQTPGQGLQFLFEYFSETQRNKGNFPGRFSGRQFSNSRSEMNVSTLELGDSALYLCASLDREDSDTQYFGPGTRLTVL.

This chain connects TRBV24-1 to TRBJ2-7; 8 nucleotides match TRBD1. The J segment lost 5 bases and the V segment lost 5 bases, leaving 10 bases of the junction unmatched. The CDR3 runs 15 residues. The germline V gene encodes CDR1 KGHDR and CDR2 SFDVKD. The CDR3 nucleotides read TGTGCCACCAGTGGCCAAGGACAGGGCGTCGACGAGCAGTACTTC. It codes for CATSGQGQGVDEQYF.